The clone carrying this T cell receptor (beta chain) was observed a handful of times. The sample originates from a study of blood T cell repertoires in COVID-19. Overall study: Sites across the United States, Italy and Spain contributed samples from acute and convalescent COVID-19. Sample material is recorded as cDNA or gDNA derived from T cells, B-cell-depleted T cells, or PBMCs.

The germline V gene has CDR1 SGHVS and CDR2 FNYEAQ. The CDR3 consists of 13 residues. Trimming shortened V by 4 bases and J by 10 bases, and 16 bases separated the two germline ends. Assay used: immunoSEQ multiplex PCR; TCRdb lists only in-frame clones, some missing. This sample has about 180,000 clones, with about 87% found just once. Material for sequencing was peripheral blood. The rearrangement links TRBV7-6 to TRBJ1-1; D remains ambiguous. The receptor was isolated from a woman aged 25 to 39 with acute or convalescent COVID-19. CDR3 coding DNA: TGTGCCAGCAGCTCCGAACTCGGAGGGAGAGCTTTCTTT. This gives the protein CASSSELGGRAFF.